The rows below give T cell receptor beta chains drawn from one sample of a study of blood T cell repertoires in COVID-19. Produced via immunoSEQ multiplex PCR; TCRdb's table is partial and in-frame only. The table includes some 120,000 clones, around 80% detected once. Specimen: peripheral blood. The receptors derive from a man between 65 and 85 years old with acute or convalescent COVID-19. CDR3s include the opening cysteine and the closing phenylalanine or tryptophan. D genes are given only for firm matches. Size values are once, few and many counts, or a class for expanded clones, and some rows have none.

size	D	V	J	CDR3	DNA
-	TRBD1	TRBV5-1	TRBJ1-6	CASSLEQGVYNSPLHF	TGCGCCAGCAGCTTGGAGCAGGGGGTCTATAATTCACCCCTCCACTTT
-	-	TRBV28	TRBJ1-1	CASSFGQAFF	TGTGCCAGCAGTTTTGGCCAAGCTTTCTTT
once	TRBD2	TRBV7-7	TRBJ2-1	CASSSGTSGYNEQFF	TGTGCTAGCAGCTCAGGGACTAGCGGGTACAATGAGCAGTTCTTC
-	-	TRBV7-2	TRBJ2-2	CASSLLGQNTGELFF	TGTGCCAGCAGTCTCCTGGGACAGAACACCGGGGAGCTGTTTTTT
-	-	TRBV24-1	TRBJ2-2	CATTRRHRAGELFF	TGTGCCACCACCCGACGGCACAGGGCCGGGGAGCTGTTTTTT
-	-	TRBV9	TRBJ1-6	CASSVDGVANSPLHF	TGTGCCAGCAGCGTAGACGGGGTGGCCAATTCACCCCTCCACTTT
-	TRBD1	TRBV6-5	TRBJ1-1	CASSYKGARNAEAFF	TGTGCCAGCAGTTACAAGGGGGCGAGGAACGCTGAAGCTTTCTTT
-	TRBD2	TRBV6-5	TRBJ2-7	CASNSIAGGYEQYF	TGTGCCAGCAATTCCATAGCGGGGGGTTACGAGCAGTACTTC
-	TRBD2	TRBV3-1/TRBV3-2	TRBJ2-1	CASSLFQRGGSMGLEQFF	TGTGCCAGCAGTCTATTTCAGCGGGGGGGCTCGATGGGGCTGGAGCAGTTCTTC
-	TRBD1	TRBV11-2	TRBJ2-1	CASSRDSSYNEQFF	TGTGCCAGCAGCAGGGACAGTTCCTACAATGAGCAGTTCTTC
-	-	TRBV6-5	TRBJ1-3	CASRTNRATGNTIYF	TGTGCCAGCAGAACTAACAGGGCGACTGGAAACACCATATATTTT
-	TRBD2	TRBV15	TRBJ2-7	CATSGLGGDYEQYF	TGTGCCACCAGCGGCCTTGGGGGGGACTACGAGCAGTACTTC
-	TRBD1	TRBV7-9	TRBJ1-5	CASSLASCFRGALAQHF	TGTGCCAGCAGCTTAGCCAGTTGTTTCAGGGGGGCCTTGGCCCAGCATTTT
-	-	TRBV2	TRBJ2-2	CASSAGVSGELFF	TGTGCCAGCAGCGCCGGGGTTAGCGGGGAGCTGTTTTTT
once	-	TRBV12-3/TRBV12-4	TRBJ1-2	CASSATGRTGYTF	TGTGCCAGCAGCGCGACAGGCAGAACCGGCTACACCTTC
-	-	TRBV5-8	TRBJ2-1	CASSLGGSIYNEQFF	TGTGCCAGCAGCTTGGGGGGCAGCATATACAATGAGCAGTTCTTC
-	TRBD2	TRBV19	TRBJ2-1	CASSIEGTSRNEQFF	TGTGCCAGTAGTATAGAAGGGACTAGCCGCAATGAGCAGTTCTTC
-	-	TRBV4-1	TRBJ2-7	CASSQTDGTFYEQYF	TGCGCCAGCAGCCAAACCGACGGGACTTTCTACGAGCAGTACTTC
-	-	TRBV2	TRBJ1-5	CASSTNRVGWDSNQPQHF	TGTGCCAGCAGCACCAACAGGGTGGGTTGGGATAGCAATCAGCCCCAGCATTTT
-	TRBD1	TRBV19	TRBJ1-6	CASSIRGQGNSPLHF	TGTGCCAGTAGTATCCGCGGACAGGGTAATTCACCCCTCCACTTT
-	-	TRBV6-4	TRBJ2-2	CASSRDTFTGELFF	TGTGCCAGCAGCCGAGACACGTTCACCGGGGAGCTGTTTTTT
once	-	TRBV7-9	TRBJ1-2	CASSRSPGGEANYGYTF	TGTGCCAGCAGCCGAAGCCCGGGGGGAGAGGCTAACTATGGCTACACCTTC
-	TRBD2	TRBV13	TRBJ2-1	CASSLSGGGTYNEQFF	TGTGCCAGCAGCCTAAGCGGGGGGGGAACCTACAATGAGCAGTTCTTC
once	-	TRBV2	TRBJ1-2	CASRTSGSGPKYGYTF	TGTGCCAGCAGGACCTCGGGGTCGGGCCCCAAGTATGGCTACACCTTC
few	-	TRBV11-2	TRBJ1-4	CASSFQGGDEKLFF	TGTGCCAGCAGCTTTCAAGGCGGGGATGAAAAACTGTTTTTT
-	TRBD1	TRBV2	TRBJ1-1	CASRETGSLLNTEAFF	TGTGCCAGCAGGGAGACAGGGAGCCTCTTGAACACTGAAGCTTTCTTT